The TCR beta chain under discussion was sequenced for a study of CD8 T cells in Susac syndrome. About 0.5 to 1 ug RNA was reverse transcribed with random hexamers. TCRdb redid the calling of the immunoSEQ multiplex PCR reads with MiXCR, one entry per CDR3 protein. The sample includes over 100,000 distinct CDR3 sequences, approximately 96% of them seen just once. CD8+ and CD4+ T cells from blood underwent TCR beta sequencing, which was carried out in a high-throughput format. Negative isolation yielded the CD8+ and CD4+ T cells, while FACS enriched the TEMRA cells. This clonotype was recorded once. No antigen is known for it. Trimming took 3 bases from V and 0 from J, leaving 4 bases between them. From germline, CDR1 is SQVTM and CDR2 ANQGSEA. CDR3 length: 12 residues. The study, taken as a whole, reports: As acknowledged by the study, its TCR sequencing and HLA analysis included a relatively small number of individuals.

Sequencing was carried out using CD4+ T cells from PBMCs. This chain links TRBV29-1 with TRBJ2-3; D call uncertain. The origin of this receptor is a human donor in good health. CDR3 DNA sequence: TGCAGCGTTGACGGAAGCACAGATACGCAGTATTTT. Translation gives CSVDGSTDTQYF.